The 30 T cell receptor beta chains given below trace back to one sample, sequenced in a study of glioma-infiltrating T cells. Amplification of TCR alpha and beta CDR3 regions from RNA used iRepertoire nested multiplex PCR. TCRdb reprocessed the multiplex PCR reads via MiXCR and lists one record per CDR3 protein. This sample has 100,000 to 150,000 distinct CDR3 sequences; 24% occur once, and the top ten carry about a quarter. Sequencing was done on a sample of glioma tissue, nonneoplastic brain tissue, or PBMCs (not recorded which). The receptors originated from a human donor with low-grade glioma or glioblastoma, undergoing nonglioma brain surgery, or in good health (not recorded which).

This clonotype has a count of ten or more. The chain is built from TRBV6-1 and TRBJ2-3; unclear D gene. This CDR3 is built from 15 residues. Trimming removed 5 bases at V and 0 bases at J, with 12 bases between. Looked up from germline, CDR1 is MNHNS and CDR2 is SASEGT. In DNA, the CDR3 is TGTGCCAGCAGTCCGAGAGCAACTAGCACAGATACGCAGTATTTT. As protein: CASSPRATSTDTQYF.

The CDR3 here is CASRSGSSYNEQFF. The CDR3 DNA reads as TGTGCCAGCAGATCCGGGAGCTCCTACAATGAGCAGTTCTTC. The chain employs TRBV3-1 and TRBJ2-1; TRBD2 might be the D (6 bases). Per the germline V gene, CDR1 is LGHDT and CDR2 is YNNKEL (reference sequence). The CDR3 is 14 amino acids. Trimming cost V 6 bases and J 0 bases, with 9 bases left between them.

This clonotype was found a few times. The J gene is TRBJ2-5, the V gene TRBV20-1, with TRBD2 matching over 10 bases. The junction had 8 bases not matched to a gene; V was cut back by 5 bases and J by 5 bases. This CDR3 contains 14 residues. The V gene's germline CDR1 is DFQATT and CDR2 SNEGSKA (reference sequence). This CDR3 is CSALRTSGEETQYF. The CDR3 nucleotides are TGCAGTGCTCTGCGGACTAGCGGAGAGGAGACCCAGTACTTC.

The rearrangement links TRBV7-9 to TRBJ1-5; D is uncertain. The V gene's germline CDR1 is SEHNR and CDR2 FQNEAQ (reference sequence). V shed 4 bases and J shed 5 bases, with 6 bases lying between them. The CDR3 has 12 residues. As DNA, the CDR3 is TGTGCCAGCAGCTCAATTGATCAGCCCCAGCATTTT. Translating it yields CASSSIDQPQHF.

This clonotype has only a few counts. The rearrangement links TRBV5-1 to TRBJ2-3; 9 bases fit TRBD1. CDR1 is SGHRS, CDR2 YFSETQ, per germline. Germline trimming cut 3 bases from V and 4 bases from J; bases unmatched to any gene: 9. The CDR3 has 16 amino acids. The CDR3 protein is CASSSGQGPGADTQYF. CDR3 in DNA: TGCGCCAGCAGCTCAGGACAGGGGCCGGGGGCAGATACGCAGTATTTT.

As for this clonotype: Given a much more abundant clone one base away, this may be a read error. The chain carries TRBV27 and TRBJ1-5; perhaps TRBD1 as D (6 bases). V lost 5 bases, J lost 2 bases, and 13 bases lay in between. Germline V CDR1 and CDR2: MNHEY, SMNVEV (reference sequence). This CDR3 has 15 amino acids. The DNA for the CDR3 is TGTGCCAGCAGTCCAGGGACATTGTGCAATCAGCCCCAGCATTTT. Protein: CASSPGTLCNQPQHF.

This clonotype has only a few counts. The chain uses TRBV14 and TRBJ2-3; 8 bases are shared with TRBD1. This CDR3 has 13 amino acids. The V gene's germline CDR1 is SGHDN and CDR2 FVKESK. Trimming removed 3 bases from V and 5 bases from J; junction bases left unmatched: 1. The CDR3, as DNA: TGTGCCAGCAGCCACAGGGGGCAAGATACGCAGTATTTT. Amino acids: CASSHRGQDTQYF.

This clonotype was picked up a small number of times. This rearrangement joins TRBV19 to TRBJ2-1; D is uncertain. The CDR3 has 12 amino acids. V lost 3 bases, J lost 7 bases, and 7 bases lay in between. CDR1 and CDR2 from the germline V gene are LNHDA and SQIVND (reference sequence). CDR3 loop: CASSIANNEQFF. CDR3 coding DNA: TGTGCCAGTAGTATTGCCAATAATGAGCAGTTCTTC.

This clonotype was found a few times. The gene calls are TRBV14 and TRBJ1-2, with TRBD1 as a possible D gene (5 bases). Germline CDR1 and CDR2: SGHDN and FVKESK. V was trimmed by 4 bases and J by 4 bases, leaving 13 bases between them. CDR3 length: 14 residues. CDR3 DNA sequence: TGTGCCAGCAGCCCGCTGGGACGGGGCTATGGCTACACCTTC. It yields the protein CASSPLGRGYGYTF. Complete variable domain (other parts from reference TRBV14 and TRBJ1-2): EAGVTQFPSHSVIEKGQTVTLRCDPISGHDNLYWYRRVMGKEIKFLLHFVKESKQDESGMPNNRFLAERTGGTYSTLKVQPAELEDSGVYFCASSPLGRGYGYTFGSGTRLTVV.

This clonotype occurred a few times. One end of the junction does not line up with germline, which may come from a read error. The CDR3 nucleotides read TGTGCCATCAGTGAGTCACTCATGAGGGATTCACCCCTCCACTTT. Protein: CAISESLMRDSPLHF. The chain carries TRBV6-1 and TRBJ1-6; D gene ambiguous. Germline lookup yields CDR1 MNHNS and CDR2 SASEGT. The CDR3 is made up of 15 amino acids.

The chain combines TRBV2 with TRBJ2-1, with D perhaps TRBD1 (5 bases). The CDR3 has 13 residues. Germline assignment: CDR1 SNHLY and CDR2 FYNNEI. Trimming cost V 4 bases and J 4 bases, with 8 bases left between them. DNA of the CDR3: TGTGCCAGCAGTGCTACAGGATACAATGAGCAGTTCTTC. It translates to CASSATGYNEQFF.

The genes are TRBV7-2 and TRBJ1-2; 9 bases line up with TRBD1. The CDR3 spans 15 residues. Germline CDR1 reads SGHTA; CDR2 reads FQGNSA. The J segment lost 2 bases and the V segment lost 3 bases, leaving 4 bases of the junction unmatched. The CDR3 sequence is CASSLSGQGNYGYTF. CDR3 DNA: TGTGCCAGCAGCTTGTCTGGACAGGGGAACTATGGCTACACCTTC.

In its sample, this clonotype was seen once. This may come from a read error, since a much larger clone is one base off. The CDR3 region has the DNA TGCAGTGCTGGGCACCTTCTAGCCAAAAACATTCAGTACTTC. Protein: CSAGHLLAKNIQYF. The J gene is TRBJ2-4, the V gene TRBV20-1, with D hard to call. Per the germline V gene, CDR1 is DFQATT and CDR2 is SNEGSKA (reference sequence). This CDR3 spans 14 amino acids. V lost 5 bases and J 0 bases, leaving 11 bases between the germline ends.

The V gene is TRBV19, the J gene TRBJ1-1; D is perhaps TRBD1 (6 bases). V lost 7 bases and J lost 1, with 25 bases in between. The CDR3 is 18 amino acids. The germline gives CDR1 LNHDA, CDR2 SQIVND (reference sequence). CDR3 protein: CASNPLTGRLTKNTEAFF. The CDR3 DNA reads TGTGCCAGTAACCCACTAACAGGGCGGCTAACGAAGAACACTGAAGCTTTCTTT.

This clonotype was observed at least ten times. The chain employs TRBV20-1 and TRBJ1-2; D remains ambiguous. Germline CDR1 reads DFQATT; CDR2 reads SNEGSKA (reference sequence). The CDR3 totals 14 residues. The germline V and J ends were trimmed by 4 bases and 1 base, with 13 bases remaining between them. Here the CDR3 reads CSATGRRNNYGYTF. In DNA form, the CDR3 reads TGCAGTGCTACCGGACGGCGAAATAACTATGGCTACACCTTC.

This clonotype was seen at least ten times. The genes are TRBV6-1 and TRBJ1-6; perhaps TRBD1 as D (5 bases). The CDR3 sequence is 14 residues long. V lost 6 bases and J 5 bases, leaving 11 bases between the germline ends. Germline CDR1 reads MNHNS; CDR2 reads SASEGT. The CDR3 is CASSAGTNNSPLHF. DNA for the CDR3: TGTGCCAGCAGCGCCGGGACGAATAATTCACCCCTCCACTTT.

The table lists this clonotype with many counts. The chain links TRBV6-1 to TRBJ1-5, with TRBD1 matching 7 bases. Germline assignment: CDR1 MNHNS and CDR2 SASEGT. The CDR3 is 17 amino acids. V shed 2 bases, J shed 2 bases, and the junction held 9 bases outside the gene matches. CDR3 region: CASSERNRGLGNQPQHF. Here the CDR3 DNA reads TGTGCCAGCAGTGAAAGGAACAGGGGTTTAGGCAATCAGCCCCAGCATTTT.

This clonotype was recorded at least ten times. CDR3 nucleotide sequence: TGTGCCAGCAGTCCGGGACGGAACACAGATACGCAGTATTTT. This encodes CASSPGRNTDTQYF. The chain is built from TRBV6-1 and TRBJ2-3; D is tentatively TRBD1 or TRBD2 (5 bases each). CDR1 MNHNS and CDR2 SASEGT come from the germline V gene. There are 14 residues in the CDR3. Between the trimmed V and J ends, which lost 5 bases and 2 bases, there was a span of 11 bases.

This clonotype was detected ten times or more. The chain joins TRBV28 to TRBJ1-5; 7 nucleotides align to TRBD1. Trimming at V came to 2 bases and at J to 4 bases, leaving 2 bases not matched to a gene. The germline V gene has CDR1 MDHEN and CDR2 SYDVKM. CDR3 length: 14 amino acids. CDR3 DNA sequence: TGTGCCAGCAGTTTACCGACAGGGAATCAGCCCCAGCATTTT. It codes for CASSLPTGNQPQHF.

This clonotype showed up many times. This sequence joins TRBV7-3 and TRBJ2-1; possible D gene TRBD1, 6 bases. Trimming removed 0 bases at V and 7 bases at J, with 10 bases between. Germline CDR1 SGHTA, CDR2 FQGTGA. CDR3 length equals 14 residues. The CDR3: CASSLTARGNEQFF. Written as DNA, the CDR3 is TGTGCCAGCAGCTTAACGGCAAGGGGGAATGAGCAGTTCTTC.

This clonotype showed up just a few times. The rearrangement links TRBV7-2 to TRBJ1-5; D uncertain. Germline-derived CDR1 and CDR2 are SGHTA and FQGNSA. V lost 5 bases, J lost 0 bases, and 8 bases lay in between. The CDR3 sequence is 14 residues long. CDR3 sequence: CASSKIYSNQPQHF. The CDR3 bases are TGTGCCAGCAGCAAAATTTATAGCAATCAGCCCCAGCATTTT.

This clonotype has ten or more counts. The J gene is TRBJ2-7, the V gene TRBV10-3; 11 bases match TRBD1. This CDR3 region has 14 residues. V shed 4 bases and J 6 bases; nucleotides not matched to a gene: 5. Germline V gene data show CDR1 as ENHRY and CDR2 as SYGVKD. The CDR3 reads CAISGGQGDREQYV. The CDR3, as DNA: TGTGCCATCAGTGGGGGACAGGGGGACCGCGAGCAGTACGTC.

Remarks on this clonotype: Possible read error: a much larger clone is one base away. The rearrangement links TRBV27 to TRBJ2-1; D is undetermined. The CDR3 has 12 residues. The germline V gene has CDR1 MNHEY and CDR2 SMNVEV (reference sequence). CDR3 sequence reads: CAGSLNLNEQFF. CDR3 DNA sequence: TGTGCCGGCAGCCTAAACCTCAATGAGCAGTTCTTC.

This clonotype was seen at least ten times. The CDR3 reads CASSDLGTSTDTQYF. The CDR3 nucleotides read TGTGCCAGCAGTGACCTAGGGACTAGCACAGATACGCAGTATTTT. This rearrangement joins TRBV6-1 to TRBJ2-3; perhaps TRBD2 as D (6 bases). The V end was cut by 3 bases, the J end by 0 bases, with 10 bases between. CDR3 size: 15 residues. CDR1 and CDR2 from the germline V gene are MNHNS and SASEGT.

This clonotype was observed a handful of times. The rearrangement links TRBV7-8 to TRBJ1-1, with TRBD1 as a possible D gene (6 bases). Germline V CDR1 and CDR2: SGHVS, FQNEAQ. The CDR3 spans 15 residues. V lost 2 bases and J 0 bases, leaving 10 bases between the germline ends. The CDR3, as DNA: TGTGCCAGCAGCTTACAGGGGATCATGAACACTGAAGCTTTCTTT. Amino acid sequence: CASSLQGIMNTEAFF. Full variable domain (missing parts from reference TRBV7-8 and TRBJ1-1): GAGVSQSPRYKVAKRGQDVALRCDPISGHVSLFWYQQALGQGPEFLTYFQNEAQLDKSGLPSDRFFAERPEGSVSTLKIQRTQQEDSAVYLCASSLQGIMNTEAFFGQGTRLTVV.

The chain carries TRBV12-3 or TRBV12-4 and TRBJ1-2; 10 bases are a match to TRBD1. V trimming: 6 bases; J trimming: 5 bases; junction bases outside the gene matches: 9. The CDR3 is 15 amino acids. CDR3 region: CASRSTGGAGYGYTF. The CDR3, as DNA: TGTGCCAGCAGGTCGACAGGGGGCGCGGGGTATGGCTACACCTTC.

This clonotype has at least ten counts. This chain connects TRBV2 to TRBJ1-5; 10 bases are a match to TRBD1. The CDR3 has 14 amino acids. Per germline, CDR1 SNHLY and CDR2 FYNNEI. Unmatched junction bases numbered 4, after V lost 5 bases and J lost 6 bases. CDR3 region: CASSRTGGGQPQHF. The CDR3 region has the DNA TGTGCCAGCAGTAGGACAGGGGGAGGTCAGCCCCAGCATTTT.

The gene calls are TRBV6-1 and TRBJ2-2; TRBD1 matches at 7 bases. The CDR3 runs 16 residues. Germline CDR1 is MNHNS and CDR2 is SASEGT. The V gene end was trimmed by 6 bases and the J gene end by 1 base; junction bases not matched to a gene: 8. The CDR3 loop is CASSHRDSENTGELFF. CDR3 DNA: TGTGCCAGCAGCCACCGGGACAGCGAGAACACCGGGGAGCTGTTTTTT.

This clonotype has more than one count but fewer than ten. The chain has TRBV7-9 and TRBJ1-6, with D maybe TRBD1 (5 bases). Germline V gene data show CDR1 as SEHNR and CDR2 as FQNEAQ (reference sequence). Trimming stripped 9 bases from V and 10 bases from J, with 19 bases between. The CDR3 totals 14 residues. This CDR3 reads CASGSRGSGSPLHF. The CDR3 region has the DNA TGTGCCAGTGGGAGTAGGGGTAGTGGATCACCCCTCCACTTT.

This clonotype was detected many times. The chain joins TRBV28 to TRBJ2-5, with a tentative D call TRBD2 (5 bases). CDR3 size: 13 residues. Germline V gene sequence: CDR1 MDHEN, CDR2 SYDVKM. V was cut by 8 bases and J by 4 bases, with 14 bases left in between. The DNA for the CDR3 is TGTGCCAGCTGCCCGGACGGGATAGAGACCCAGTACTTC. As protein: CASCPDGIETQYF.